These 10 T cell receptor beta chains were sequenced from one sample in a study of early T cells in non-severe SARS-CoV-2 infection. TCRdb recomputed calls from the 5' RACE reads with MiXCR, one row per CDR3 protein. The table includes tens of thousands of distinct CDR3 sequences, about 9.4% detected once. The sample here was whole blood, taken at baseline. The receptors originated from an adult who was a healthcare worker with PCR-confirmed SARS-CoV-2 infection or an uninfected control (not recorded which).

The chain links TRBV30 to TRBJ1-6; no reliable D call. Trimming shortened V by 3 bases and J by 5 bases, and 8 bases separated the two germline ends. Germline V gene lookup returns CDR1 GTSNPN and CDR2 SVGIG (reference sequence). This CDR3 has 13 residues. For the CDR3, the DNA is TGTGCCTGGAGCCGCTTGGATAATTCACCCCTCCACTTT. Protein product: CAWSRLDNSPLHF.

This clonotype was picked up many times. V is TRBV12-3 or TRBV12-4 and J is TRBJ1-2; D remains unclear. V shed 10 bases and J shed 4 bases, with 16 bases lying between them. The CDR3 is 13 amino acids. The DNA for the CDR3 is TGTGCCACCCTCCAAGGGTACTTCTATGGCTACACCTTC. Amino acid sequence: CATLQGYFYGYTF.

This clonotype was seen repeatedly, ten times or more. This sequence joins TRBV14 and TRBJ2-1; possibly TRBD1 for D (6 bases). The CDR3 extends over 16 amino acids. CDR1 SGHDN and CDR2 FVKESK come from the germline V gene. V gave up 2 bases and J gave up 4 bases, with 15 bases separating them. CDR3 sequence reads: CASSQHRTARYNEQFF. The CDR3 DNA reads as TGTGCCAGCAGCCAACATCGGACAGCGCGTTACAATGAGCAGTTCTTC.

The chain is built from TRBV6-4 and TRBJ2-2; TRBD2 might be the D (6 bases). V lost 3 bases and J 6 bases, leaving 14 bases between the germline ends. The length of the CDR3 is 15 residues. Germline-derived CDR1 and CDR2 are MRHNA and SNTAGT. CDR3 region: CASSEGSGPAGELFF. Written as DNA, the CDR3 is TGTGCCAGCAGTGAAGGGAGCGGGCCAGCCGGGGAGCTGTTTTTT.

This clonotype was seen many times. The CDR3, as DNA: TGTGCCAGCAGCTTAAGGGACCGCCTCTCCTACGAGCAGTACTTC. This codes for CASSLRDRLSYEQYF. The V call is TRBV11-3, the J call TRBJ2-7; the D gene could be TRBD1 or TRBD2 (5 bases each). Trimming left V 2 bases short and J 0 bases short, with 11 bases between. The germline gives CDR1 SGHNT, CDR2 YENEEA. The CDR3 has 15 residues.

V and J are TRBV5-1 and TRBJ1-1; TRBD1 is a possible D gene (5 bases). The length of the CDR3 is 14 residues. The V gene's germline CDR1 is SGHRS and CDR2 YFSETQ. Trimming left V 4 bases short and J 5 bases short, with 15 bases between. The CDR3 protein is CASSASSGLTEAFF. The CDR3 DNA is TGCGCCAGCAGCGCCAGCTCAGGGCTAACTGAAGCTTTCTTT.

The sample holds many counts of this clonotype. This rearrangement joins TRBV3-1 to TRBJ1-1; 7 bases fit TRBD1. This CDR3 contains 15 residues. Trimming took 0 bases from V and 2 from J; bases not matched to a gene: 3. Germline V gene sequence: CDR1 LGHDT, CDR2 YNNKEL (reference sequence). The CDR3 DNA sequence: TGTGCCAGCAGCCAAGACGTAGGGGGCAACACTGAAGCTTTCTTT. It is translated as CASSQDVGGNTEAFF.

In this sample, this clonotype turned up many times. This chain joins TRBV27 and TRBJ1-6; 8 bases are a match to TRBD1. The germline V gene has CDR1 MNHEY and CDR2 SMNVEV (reference sequence). The CDR3 consists of 14 residues. V lost 5 bases and J lost 6; bases outside the gene matches: 3. CDR3 in DNA: TGTGCCAGCAGTAGAACAGGGGGTAATTCACCCCTCCACTTT. The encoded protein is CASSRTGGNSPLHF.

This clonotype was seen a handful of times. The rearrangement uses TRBV10-3 and TRBJ1-2, with TRBD1 as a possible D gene (6 bases). Germline V CDR1 and CDR2: ENHRY, SYGVKD. The length of the CDR3 is 13 residues. Trimming removed 10 bases from V and 4 bases from J, with 16 bases in between. CDR3: CANRAPVGYGYTF. The CDR3 nucleotides read TGTGCCAACAGGGCACCCGTCGGCTATGGCTACACCTTC.

This clonotype was seen a handful of times. The chain couples TRBV20-1 to TRBJ1-1; a possible D gene is TRBD1 (6 bases). Trimming took off 3 bases at V and 8 bases at J, with 13 bases between the two ends. Per the germline V gene, CDR1 is DFQATT and CDR2 is SNEGSKA (reference sequence). The CDR3 has 12 residues. CDR3 sequence reads: CSASGQGIEAFF. The CDR3 DNA sequence: TGCAGTGCTAGTGGTCAGGGGATAGAAGCTTTCTTT.